These T cell receptor beta chains were read from a single sample in a study of cytomegalovirus exposure and HLA in healthy donors. Here immunoSEQ multiplex PCR was the method, and the copy in TCRdb shows in-frame clones only, minus some. The data show over 200,000 clones, about 72% seen once. Sequenced input: PBMCs. The receptors come from a male donor in good health and CMV-seronegative. Each CDR3 is given without its conserved first and last residue. The size entry is marked missing in some rows and otherwise reads once, few, many or a size class.

J,size,V,CDR3
TRBJ2-1,.,TRBV19,ASSISTSGTYEQF
TRBJ2-5,.,TRBV30,AWSVKETQY
TRBJ2-7,.,TRBV2,ASNIGLSGEQY
TRBJ2-7,.,TRBV27,ASSYRAAYEQY
TRBJ2-7,.,TRBV19,ASSHGGSFEQY
TRBJ2-3,.,TRBV11-1,ASSLGLAGKTDTQY
TRBJ1-2,.,TRBV18,ASSPPNKGYT
TRBJ1-4,few,TRBV16,ASSQSGGTNEKLF
TRBJ2-1,once,TRBV7-8,ASSHLAGGGEQF
TRBJ2-2,.,TRBV28,ASSLFSGRASSGTGELF
TRBJ2-7,.,TRBV27,ASSWRVGRSEQY
TRBJ1-3,.,TRBV5-4,ASSLDRSGNTIY
TRBJ2-7,.,TRBV13,ASSYGLAGQYEQY
TRBJ2-5,.,TRBV28,ASSLPSGRGYEQY
TRBJ2-7,.,TRBV6-5,ASPRGQSYEQY
TRBJ1-2,.,TRBV14,ASSQIGGAGGYT
TRBJ2-1,.,TRBV18,ASSSTGTIQF
TRBJ2-1,few,TRBV7-9,ASRPGSAAANEQF
TRBJ2-1,.,TRBV7-2,ASSSGLASYNEQF
TRBJ2-3,.,TRBV5-1,ASSLEDREADTQY
TRBJ2-5,.,TRBV15,ATRISGVQETQY
TRBJ1-3,few,TRBV10-2,ASSLGTPTSTGNTIY
TRBJ1-1,.,TRBV6-5,ASSYSLGAGAEAF
TRBJ2-1,medium-sized,TRBV19,ASSIGGGRTYNEQF
TRBJ2-5,once,TRBV2,ASRARTGVETQY
TRBJ1-1,few,TRBV5-1,ASSSGTGNTEAF